This T cell receptor (beta chain) was captured in a study of shared clonotypes between healthy human individuals. Profiled with immunoSEQ multiplex PCR; TCRdb holds only in-frame clones, not every one. The sample yields 2.3 million or so clones, over 85% seen once. The CDR3 runs to 13 residues. V lost 7 bases and J lost 2, with 11 bases in between. In germline, CDR1 is MDHEN, CDR2 SYDVKM. The rearrangement links TRBV28 to TRBJ1-2; weak D call: TRBD1 (6 bases). Source material: naive CD4+ T cells from PBMCs. Stated subset: CD45RA+ positively selected. The receptor was isolated from a man younger than 30 in good health. Some clones in this sample may be carry-over from other donors' samples. CDR3 nucleotides: TGTGCCAGCACCCCCGACAGGAACTATGGCTACACCTTC. It yields the protein CASTPDRNYGYTF.